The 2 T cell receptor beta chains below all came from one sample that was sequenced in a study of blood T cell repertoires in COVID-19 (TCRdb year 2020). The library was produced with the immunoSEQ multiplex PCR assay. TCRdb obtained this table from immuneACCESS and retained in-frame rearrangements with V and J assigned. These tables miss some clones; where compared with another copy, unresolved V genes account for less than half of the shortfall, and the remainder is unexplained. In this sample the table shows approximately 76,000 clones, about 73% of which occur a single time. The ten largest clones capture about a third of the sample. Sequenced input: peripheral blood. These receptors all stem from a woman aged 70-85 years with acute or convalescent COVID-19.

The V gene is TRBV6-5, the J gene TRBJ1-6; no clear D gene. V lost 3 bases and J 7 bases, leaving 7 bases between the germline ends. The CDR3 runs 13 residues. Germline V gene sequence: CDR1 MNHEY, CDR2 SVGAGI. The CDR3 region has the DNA TGTGCCAGCAGTTATCCCGGGAATTCACCCCTCCACTTT. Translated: CASSYPGNSPLHF.

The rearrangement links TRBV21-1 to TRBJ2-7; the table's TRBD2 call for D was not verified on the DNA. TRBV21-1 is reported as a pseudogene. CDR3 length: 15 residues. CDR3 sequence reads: CASTPRPRLGYEQYF. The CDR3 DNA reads TGTGCCAGCACCCCAAGGCCCCGGCTAGGATACGAGCAGTACTTC.